This T cell receptor (beta chain) was observed in a study of beta chain features in type 1 diabetes. Overall study results and limits: Over-representation of high TCR-expressing cells was a possible consequence of cDNA sequencing. HLA influence on TCRB rearrangement stayed unresolved here.

In this sample, this clone turned up a few times. Its matching antigen is unknown. Germline loops: CDR1 MNHEY, CDR2 SVGAGI. The CDR3 length is 14 residues. J lost 1 base, V lost 4 bases, and 3 bases had no gene match. TCRB transcripts that were expressed got sequenced, as all of the isolated RNA had been reverse transcribed. Assay: immunoSEQ multiplex PCR; the TCRdb copy retains only in-frame clones and omits some. The data show around 430,000 clones, with 30% seen just once and around 0.065% held by the top ten. The authors sorted CD4+ naive, central memory, regulatory and stem cell-like memory cells via CD45RO/CCR7/CD25/CD127/CD95/CD27.

The sequenced sample was naive CD4+ T cells from blood. This chain joins TRBV6-5 and TRBJ2-5; 7 bases line up with TRBD1. The TCR comes from a man younger than 35 in good health. The DNA of the CDR3 is TGTGCCAGCAGTTCCTGGGACAGCCAAGAGACCCAGTACTTC. As protein: CASSSWDSQETQYF.